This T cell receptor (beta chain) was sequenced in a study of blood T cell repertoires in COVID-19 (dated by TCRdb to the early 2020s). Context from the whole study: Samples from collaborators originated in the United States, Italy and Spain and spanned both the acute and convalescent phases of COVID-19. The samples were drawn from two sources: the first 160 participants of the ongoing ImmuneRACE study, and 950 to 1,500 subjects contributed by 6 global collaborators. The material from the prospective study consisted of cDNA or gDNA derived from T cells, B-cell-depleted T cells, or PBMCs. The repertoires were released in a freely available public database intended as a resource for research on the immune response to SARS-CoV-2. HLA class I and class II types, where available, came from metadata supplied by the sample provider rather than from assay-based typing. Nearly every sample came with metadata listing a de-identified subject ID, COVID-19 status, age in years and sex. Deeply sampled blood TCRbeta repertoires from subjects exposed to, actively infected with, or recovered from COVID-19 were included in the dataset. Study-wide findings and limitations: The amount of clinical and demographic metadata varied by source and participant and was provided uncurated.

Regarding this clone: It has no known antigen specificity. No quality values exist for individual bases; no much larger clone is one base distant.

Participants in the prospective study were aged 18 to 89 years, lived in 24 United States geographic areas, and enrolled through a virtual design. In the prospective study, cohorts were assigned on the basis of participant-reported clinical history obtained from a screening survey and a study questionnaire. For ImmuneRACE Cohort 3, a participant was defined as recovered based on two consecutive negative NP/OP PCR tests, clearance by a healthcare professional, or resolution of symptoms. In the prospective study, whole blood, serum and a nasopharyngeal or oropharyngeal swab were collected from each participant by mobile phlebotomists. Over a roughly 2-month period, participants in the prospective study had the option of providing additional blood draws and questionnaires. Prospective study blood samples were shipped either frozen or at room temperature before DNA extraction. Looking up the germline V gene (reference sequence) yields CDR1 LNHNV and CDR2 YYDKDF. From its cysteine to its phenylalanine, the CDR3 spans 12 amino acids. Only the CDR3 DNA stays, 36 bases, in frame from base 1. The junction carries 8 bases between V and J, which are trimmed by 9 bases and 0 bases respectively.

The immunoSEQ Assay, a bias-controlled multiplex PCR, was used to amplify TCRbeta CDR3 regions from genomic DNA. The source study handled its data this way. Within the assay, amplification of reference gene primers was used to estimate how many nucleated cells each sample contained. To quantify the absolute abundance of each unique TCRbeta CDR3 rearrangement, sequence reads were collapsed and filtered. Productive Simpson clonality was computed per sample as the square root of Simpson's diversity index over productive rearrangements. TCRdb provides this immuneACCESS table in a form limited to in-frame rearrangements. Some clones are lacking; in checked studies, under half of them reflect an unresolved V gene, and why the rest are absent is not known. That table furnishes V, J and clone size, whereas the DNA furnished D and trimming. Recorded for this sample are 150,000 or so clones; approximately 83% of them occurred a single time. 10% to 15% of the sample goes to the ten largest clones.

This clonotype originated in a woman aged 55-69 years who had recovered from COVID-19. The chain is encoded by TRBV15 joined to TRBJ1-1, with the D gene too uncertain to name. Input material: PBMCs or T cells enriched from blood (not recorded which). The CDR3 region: CATADLNTEAFF. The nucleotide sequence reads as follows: TGTGCCACAGCCGATTTGAACACTGAAGCTTTCTTT.